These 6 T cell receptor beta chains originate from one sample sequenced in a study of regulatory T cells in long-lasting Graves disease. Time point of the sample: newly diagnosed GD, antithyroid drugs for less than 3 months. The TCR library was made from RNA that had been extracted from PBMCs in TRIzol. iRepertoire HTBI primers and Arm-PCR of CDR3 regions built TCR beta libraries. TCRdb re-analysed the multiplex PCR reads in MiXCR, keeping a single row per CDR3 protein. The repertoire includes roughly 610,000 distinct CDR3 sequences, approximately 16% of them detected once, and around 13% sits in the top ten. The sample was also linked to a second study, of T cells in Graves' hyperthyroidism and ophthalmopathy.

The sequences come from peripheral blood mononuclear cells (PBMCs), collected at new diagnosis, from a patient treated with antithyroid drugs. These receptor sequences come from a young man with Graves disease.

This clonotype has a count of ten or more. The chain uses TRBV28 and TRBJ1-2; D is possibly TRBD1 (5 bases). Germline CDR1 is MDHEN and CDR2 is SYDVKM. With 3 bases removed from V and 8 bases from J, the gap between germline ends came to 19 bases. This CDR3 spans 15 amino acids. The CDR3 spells CASSLAALGLRGYTF. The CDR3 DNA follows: TGTGCCAGCAGTTTGGCCGCGCTGGGGCTACGGGGCTACACCTTC.

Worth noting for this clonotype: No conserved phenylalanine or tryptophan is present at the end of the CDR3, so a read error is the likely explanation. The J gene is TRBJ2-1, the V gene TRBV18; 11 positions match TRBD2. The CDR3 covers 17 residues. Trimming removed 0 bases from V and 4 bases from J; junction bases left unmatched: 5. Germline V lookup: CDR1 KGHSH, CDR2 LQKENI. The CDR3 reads CASSPPLAGDFYNEQFS. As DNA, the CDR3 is TGTGCCAGCTCACCACCACTAGCGGGAGACTTTTACAATGAGCAGTTCTCC.

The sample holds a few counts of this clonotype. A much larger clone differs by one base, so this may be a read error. CDR3 loop: CASMPSGLGQPQHF. CDR3 DNA sequence: TGTGCCAGCATGCCGAGTGGTCTCGGACAGCCCCAGCATTTT. The rearrangement joins TRBV2 to TRBJ1-5; D is ambiguous. Germline-derived CDR1 and CDR2 are SNHLY and FYNNEI. V was trimmed by 7 bases and J by 7 bases, leaving 17 bases between them. The CDR3 extends over 14 amino acids. The full variable domain, rest sourced from reference TRBV2 and TRBJ1-5, is EPEVTQTPSHQVTQMGQEVILRCVPISNHLYFYWYRQILGQKVEFLVSFYNNEISEKSEIFDDQFSVERPDGSNFTLKIRSTKLEDSAMYFCASMPSGLGQPQHFGDGTRLSIL.

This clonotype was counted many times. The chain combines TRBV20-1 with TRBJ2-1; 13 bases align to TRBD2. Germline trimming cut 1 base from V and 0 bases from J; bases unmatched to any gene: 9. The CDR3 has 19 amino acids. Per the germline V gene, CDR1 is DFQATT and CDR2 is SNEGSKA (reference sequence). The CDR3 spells CSARGWGLAGSNSYNEQFF. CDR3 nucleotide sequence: TGCAGTGCTAGAGGATGGGGACTAGCGGGATCTAACTCCTACAATGAGCAGTTCTTC.

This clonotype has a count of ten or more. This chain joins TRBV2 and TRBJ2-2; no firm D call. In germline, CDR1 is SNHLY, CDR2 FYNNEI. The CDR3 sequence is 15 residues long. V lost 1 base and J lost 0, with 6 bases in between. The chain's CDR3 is CASSEGVPNTGELFF. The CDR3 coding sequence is TGTGCCAGCAGTGAAGGAGTCCCGAACACCGGGGAGCTGTTTTTT.

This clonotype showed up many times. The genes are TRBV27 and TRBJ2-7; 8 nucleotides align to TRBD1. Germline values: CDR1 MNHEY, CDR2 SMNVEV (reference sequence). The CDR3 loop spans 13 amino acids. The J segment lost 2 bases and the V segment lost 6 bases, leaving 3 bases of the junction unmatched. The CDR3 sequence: CASSSQGAYEQYF. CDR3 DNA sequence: TGTGCCAGCAGCTCACAGGGGGCCTACGAGCAGTACTTC.